Each of the 26 T cell receptor beta chains below was sequenced from the same sample in a study of CD8 T cells in ankylosing spondylitis. From the 5' RACE reads, TCRdb called clonotypes with MiXCR, one entry per CDR3 protein. The table has 100,000 to 150,000 distinct CDR3 sequences, about an eighth seen once. The sequencing input was blood, either unsorted or a sorted T cell fraction (not recorded which). Every receptor here comes from a female donor with ankylosing spondylitis or in good health (not recorded which).

This clonotype was seen many times. The chain employs TRBV19 and TRBJ1-2; 9 nucleotides line up with TRBD1. V gave up 4 bases and J gave up 4 bases; unmatched junction bases: 13. This CDR3 has 17 amino acids. CDR1 LNHDA and CDR2 SQIVND come from the germline V gene (reference sequence). The CDR3 sequence is CASSTVRTGDTRYGYTF. The CDR3 DNA reads TGTGCCAGTAGTACGGTACGGACAGGGGACACCCGCTATGGCTACACCTTC.

In its sample, this clonotype was seen a few times. The chain combines TRBV6-5 with TRBJ2-3; tentatively, D is TRBD2 (6 bases). Looked up from germline, CDR1 is MNHEY and CDR2 is SVGAGI. V was trimmed by 3 bases and J by 3 bases, leaving 16 bases between them. The CDR3 covers 16 residues. The CDR3 is CASSYLGWRVTDTQYF. CDR3 DNA: TGTGCCAGCAGTTATTTGGGTTGGAGGGTGACAGATACGCAGTATTTT.

The gene calls are TRBV7-9 and TRBJ1-1; possible D gene TRBD1, 6 bases. The germline CDR1 and CDR2 sequences are SEHNR and FQNEAQ (reference sequence). V dropped 5 bases and J dropped 11 bases, with 15 bases sitting between them. The CDR3 consists of 12 residues. The CDR3 DNA reads as TGTGCCAGCAGCCAATCTACAGGGAGGGCTTTCTTT. Translation: CASSQSTGRAFF.

This chain uses TRBV10-3 with TRBJ2-7; 9 bases are shared with TRBD1. The CDR3 contains 14 residues. V dropped 5 bases and J dropped 2; count of bases not matched to a gene: 4. CDR1 ENHRY and CDR2 SYGVKD come from the germline V gene. CDR3 coding DNA: TGTGCCATCAGTAAGACAGGGGGGACCTACGAGCAGTACTTC. Its protein is CAISKTGGTYEQYF.

Regarding this clonotype: Since a much larger clone is just one base distant, this may be a read error. The chain uses TRBV28 and TRBJ1-5; 12 bases fit TRBD1. The DNA end is more similar to TRBJ2-3, so the J call may be wrong. The CDR3 covers 17 residues. The germline V gene encodes CDR1 MDHEN and CDR2 SYDVKM. CDR3 DNA: TGTGCCAGCAACCCACTGGGCGGGACAGGGGGCGGGCAGCCCCAGTATTTT. Encoded protein: CASNPLGGTGGGQPQYF.

This clonotype was recorded many times. J is TRBJ2-7 and V is TRBV12-3 or TRBV12-4, with unresolved D. The CDR3 totals 12 residues. V lost 6 bases and J 6 bases, leaving 12 bases between the germline ends. The DNA of the CDR3 is TGTGCCAGCAGCCATCCTGCTGGCGAGCAGTACTTC. It specifies CASSHPAGEQYF.

This clonotype was found many times. The chain carries TRBV20-1 and TRBJ2-5; the match to TRBD2 covers 8 bases. J gave up 0 bases and V 1 base, and 10 bases lay outside the gene matches. Germline assignment: CDR1 DFQATT and CDR2 SNEGSKA (reference sequence). CDR3 length: 17 amino acids. CDR3 nucleotide sequence: TGCAGTGCTAGAGGGAGTACTAGCGGTAAAGACCAAGAGACCCAGTACTTC. Translation: CSARGSTSGKDQETQYF.

This clonotype turned up a few times. The V gene is TRBV7-8, the J gene TRBJ1-2; D call uncertain. Germline values: CDR1 SGHVS, CDR2 FQNEAQ. Trimming removed 1 base at V and 6 bases at J, with 9 bases between. The CDR3 length is 13 residues. CDR3 in amino acids: CASSLGPSDGYTF. The CDR3 DNA is TGTGCCAGCAGCTTAGGTCCCAGCGATGGCTACACCTTC. The whole variable domain, filled in from reference TRBV7-8 and TRBJ1-2, reads GAGVSQSPRYKVAKRGQDVALRCDPISGHVSLFWYQQALGQGPEFLTYFQNEAQLDKSGLPSDRFFAERPEGSVSTLKIQRTQQEDSAVYLCASSLGPSDGYTFGSGTRLTVV.

This clonotype was picked up many times. The chain has TRBV7-9 and TRBJ1-2, with D maybe TRBD1 (5 bases). CDR1 SEHNR and CDR2 FQNEAQ come from the germline V gene (reference sequence). V was trimmed by 7 bases and J by 7 bases, leaving 13 bases between them. The length of the CDR3 is 12 residues. The CDR3 is CASTSAGLGYTF. The DNA for the CDR3 is TGTGCCAGCACTTCAGCGGGGCTTGGCTACACCTTC.

Concerning this clonotype itself: At one end, the junction sequence differs from germline, possibly due to a read error. The V call is TRBV29-1, the J call TRBJ2-7; tentatively, D is TRBD2 (5 bases). Germline V lookup: CDR1 SQVTM, CDR2 ANQGSEA. The CDR3 consists of 13 residues. CDR3 amino acids: CSVGGSQSYEQYF. DNA for the CDR3: TGCAGTGTTGGAGGAAGTCAAAGCTACGAGCAGTACTTC.

The count of this clonotype is one. At one of its ends the junction is not consistent with the germline gene, which may arise from a read error. The chain links TRBV7-2 to TRBJ2-6; perhaps TRBD1 as D (5 bases). CDR1 is SGHTA, CDR2 FQGNSA, per germline. CDR3 length: 16 amino acids. CDR3 protein: CASSSYLDSGANVPTF. The CDR3 coding sequence is TGTGCCAGCAGCTCTTACCTAGACTCTGGGGCCAACGTCCCGACTTTC.

This clonotype was counted ten times or more. The rearrangement links TRBV28 to TRBJ2-6; D remains ambiguous. V lost 8 bases and J lost 0, with 8 bases in between. CDR3 length: 14 amino acids. The V gene's germline CDR1 is MDHEN and CDR2 SYDVKM. The CDR3 loop is CASRANSGANVLTF. Here the CDR3 DNA reads TGTGCCAGCCGCGCAAACTCTGGGGCCAACGTCCTGACTTTC. Together with reference TRBV28 and TRBJ2-6, the CDR3 gives the full variable domain: DVKVTQSSRYLVKRTGEKVFLECVQDMDHENMFWYRQDPGLGLRLIYFSYDVKMKEKGDIPEGYSVSREKKERFSLILESASTNQTSMYLCASRANSGANVLTFGAGSRLTVL.

V and J are TRBV5-1 and TRBJ1-1; D ambiguous. The CDR3 is 14 amino acids. The V end was cut by 4 bases, the J end by 3 bases, with 13 bases between. Germline assignment: CDR1 SGHRS and CDR2 YFSETQ. The CDR3 sequence: CASSLTATDTEAFF. As DNA, the CDR3 is TGCGCCAGCAGCCTTACAGCGACCGACACTGAAGCTTTCTTT.

This chain uses TRBV6-2 or TRBV6-3 with TRBJ2-3; D might be TRBD2 (6 bases). Trimming took 8 bases from V and 6 from J, leaving 12 bases between them. This CDR3 is built from 12 residues. CDR1 and CDR2 from the germline V gene are MNHEY and SVGEGT. CDR3 DNA sequence: TGTGCCAGCGGGGGACTCGGGGATACGCAGTATTTT. It is translated as CASGGLGDTQYF.

This clonotype has at least ten counts. This chain uses TRBV12-3 or TRBV12-4 with TRBJ1-2; D gene unclear. The length of the CDR3 is 13 residues. The V end lost 5 bases, the J end lost 3 bases, and 10 bases lay between the germline ends. The CDR3 DNA reads TGTGCCAGCAGTCGAGACGGTGACTATGGCTACACCTTC. Its translation: CASSRDGDYGYTF.

The V and J genes are TRBV18 and TRBJ2-3; 9 nucleotides match TRBD2. V dropped 6 bases and J dropped 3; count of bases not matched to a gene: 1. This CDR3 region has 13 residues. CDR1 is KGHSH and CDR2 is LQKENI in the germline V gene. Here the CDR3 DNA reads TGTGCCAGCTCGCGGGGGGGAACAGATACGCAGTATTTT. This translates into CASSRGGTDTQYF. The full variable domain, its missing parts supplied by reference TRBV18 and TRBJ2-3, is NAGVMQNPRHLVRRRGQEARLRCSPMKGHSHVYWYRQLPEEGLKFMVYLQKENIIDESGMPKERFSAEFPKEGPSILRIQQVVRGDSAAYFCASSRGGTDTQYFGPGTRLTVL.

The table lists this clonotype with many counts. This rearrangement joins TRBV5-1 to TRBJ2-5, with TRBD2 matching 9 bases. With V trimmed by 0 bases and J by 1 base, 4 bases remained unmatched. This CDR3 is built from 16 residues. The germline V gene encodes CDR1 SGHRS and CDR2 YFSETQ. The CDR3 bases are TGCGCCAGCAGCTTGGGAATAGCGGGGGCCCAAGAGACCCAGTACTTC. Encoded protein: CASSLGIAGAQETQYF.

This clonotype was detected many times. The genes are TRBV5-1 and TRBJ2-2, with D possibly TRBD2 on 5 matching bases. Looked up from germline, CDR1 is SGHRS and CDR2 is YFSETQ. The length of the CDR3 is 16 residues. V gave up 0 bases and J gave up 4 bases, with 13 bases separating them. The DNA of the CDR3 is TGCGCCAGCAGCTTGGGGGGAGATGCTTCCACCGGGGAGCTGTTTTTT. It codes for CASSLGGDASTGELFF.

This chain connects TRBV7-2 to TRBJ2-3; D possibly corresponds to TRBD1 (6 bases). The last part of the DNA fits TRBJ1-5 better; the J call may be wrong. Germline V CDR1 and CDR2: SGHTA, FQGNSA. The CDR3 totals 20 residues. As DNA, the CDR3 is TGTGCCAGCAGTTCACAACTAGCGGGGGGCCTCCTGATCTCCACAGATACGCAGCATTTT. Translation: CASSSQLAGGLLISTDTQHF.

Ten or more counts support this clonotype. V gene TRBV19 combines with J gene TRBJ1-1; no clear D gene. Deletions cut 9 bases from V and 5 bases from J, with 19 bases between. Germline CDR1 LNHDA, CDR2 SQIVND (reference sequence). The CDR3 extends over 14 amino acids. The CDR3 coding sequence is TGTGCCAGGGGGTCCCATCCCTCGCCGACTGAAGCTTTCTTT. The encoded protein is CARGSHPSPTEAFF.

Ten or more counts support this clonotype. The chain combines TRBV10-3 with TRBJ2-1; TRBD2 might be the D (5 bases). The germline V and J ends were trimmed by 4 bases and 6 bases, with 7 bases remaining between them. Germline V gene lookup returns CDR1 ENHRY and CDR2 SYGVKD. The CDR3 length is 12 residues. In nucleotides, the CDR3 is TGTGCCATCAGTGTCGGGATCAATGAGCAGTTCTTC. Its protein product is CAISVGINEQFF.

This clonotype was detected many times. The gene calls are TRBV5-1 and TRBJ2-1; either TRBD1 or TRBD2 may fit D (5 bases each). The CDR3 runs to 15 residues. In germline, CDR1 is SGHRS, CDR2 YFSETQ. V lost 2 bases, J lost 0 bases, and 9 bases lay in between. CDR3 coding DNA: TGCGCCAGCAGCTTTTGGGGGAGCTCCTACAATGAGCAGTTCTTC. Protein: CASSFWGSSYNEQFF.

The chain carries TRBV20-1 and TRBJ2-5; TRBD2 matches at 9 bases. Germline CDR1 and CDR2: DFQATT and SNEGSKA (reference sequence). The CDR3 runs 15 residues. Germline trimming cut 3 bases from V and 5 bases from J; bases unmatched to any gene: 10. In DNA, the CDR3 is TGCAGTGCTAGTTTCCTAGCGGGATGGAGGGAGACCCAGTACTTC. Its protein is CSASFLAGWRETQYF.

This clonotype occurred a few times. For the CDR3, the DNA is TGTGCCAGCAGGCCGACAGGGAGGCTCTACTACGAGCAGTACTTC. It specifies CASRPTGRLYYEQYF. The chain uses TRBV7-2 and TRBJ2-7, with D possibly TRBD1 on 7 matching bases. CDR1 is SGHTA and CDR2 is FQGNSA in the germline V gene. This CDR3 is 15 amino acids long. Trimming removed 6 bases at V and 3 bases at J, with 18 bases between.

This clonotype appeared many times. The chain couples TRBV7-2 to TRBJ2-1; maybe TRBD2 (5 bases). The V gene's germline CDR1 is SGHTA and CDR2 FQGNSA. The CDR3 has 15 amino acids. Trimming left V 1 base short and J 3 bases short, with 10 bases between. The CDR3 loop reads CASSLDVGVYNEQFF. The DNA for the CDR3 is TGTGCCAGCAGCTTAGATGTGGGAGTCTACAATGAGCAGTTCTTC.

This chain links TRBV2 with TRBJ2-3; D not certain. Germline V gene lookup returns CDR1 SNHLY and CDR2 FYNNEI. Deletions cut 6 bases from V and 0 bases from J, with 13 bases between. CDR3 length: 15 amino acids. CDR3 protein: CASSPQGVSTDTQYF. The CDR3 DNA follows: TGTGCCAGCAGCCCACAAGGAGTGAGCACAGATACGCAGTATTTT.